This entry describes one TCR beta chain. The antigen is not known. The data were obtained in a study of identical twins. TCRdb itself ran the 5' RACE reads through MiXCR, one entry per CDR3 protein. This sample has around 450,000 distinct CDR3 sequences, with over 12% found just once. J lost 5 bases, V lost 2 bases, and 8 bases had no gene match. This CDR3 is 15 amino acids long. Germline V CDR1 and CDR2: SGHRS, YFSETQ. General study findings and limits: The more abundant beta clonotypes in cord blood had fewer insertions, and memory repertoires did not show this. Invariant T cells like MAIT and iNKT could partly confound the zero-insertion analyses.

These same records also appear under a second study, on yellow fever vaccine responses in identical twins.

Sequencing used CD4+ T cells sorted from blood. This clonotype was obtained from a woman aged 18-29 years in good health. This chain uses TRBV5-1 with TRBJ2-5; 8 nucleotides match TRBD1. CDR3 coding DNA: TGCGCCAGCAGCTTCATGGGACAGGCGGTCGAGACCCAGTACTTC. Its protein product is CASSFMGQAVETQYF.